Here is one T cell receptor beta chain with its context. Antigen specificity is unknown. Looked up from germline, CDR1 is MDHEN and CDR2 is SYDVKM. The CDR3 spans 16 residues. Trimming left V 6 bases short and J 4 bases short, with 16 bases between. This record belongs to a study of siplizumab effects on memory and regulatory T cells. Study results and caveats: Confirmation was lacking for the suppressive function of proliferating Tregs derived from siplizumab cultures. The Treg-derived share of mappable alloreactive CD4+ clones averaged about 74% with siplizumab and roughly 28% in controls. Naive T cells appeared more diverse than memory cells and seemed to be major alloresponse contributors.

Unstimulated naive, memory, effector memory and TEMRA subsets were sequenced, and this was done in a few donor pairs. TCRdb's copy holds only in-frame clones and misses some; the assay was immunoSEQ multiplex PCR. Here the sample spans 94,000 or so clones, roughly 96% being singletons. This TCR derives from a human donor in good health. Sequenced input: naive CD4+ T cells sorted from blood. This sequence joins TRBV28 and TRBJ1-6; D ambiguous. As DNA, the CDR3 is TGTGCCAGCAGCGATATTCGTACCGCGTATAATTCACCCCTCCACTTT. It yields the protein CASSDIRTAYNSPLHF.